This paragraph covers one T cell receptor beta chain sequence. Between the trimmed V and J ends, which lost 3 bases and 4 bases, there was a span of 16 bases. This CDR3 comprises 15 residues. Germline lookup yields CDR1 SGHRS and CDR2 YFSETQ. As originally analysed: It was from reference gene primer amplification that nucleated cell counts were estimated. This table comes from immunoSEQ multiplex PCR, and its TCRdb copy is limited to in-frame clones, with some not included. D and trimming come from the DNA, and the V and J calls and clone size come from that table. The sample carries 110,000 or so clones, about nine tenths recorded once. These data come from a study of blood T cell repertoires in COVID-19. Study overall: Some COVID-19 samples were acute and others convalescent; all came from the United States, Italy and Spain. Nucleic acid was either cDNA or gDNA, and it came from T cells, B-cell-depleted T cells, or PBMCs.

The chain links TRBV5-1 to TRBJ1-1; D unresolved. Material for sequencing was peripheral blood. The receptor was derived from a human donor in a cohort sampled during active COVID-19. The CDR3 protein is CASSSTNTGGTEAFF. CDR3 bases: TGCGCCAGCAGCTCCACTAATACCGGAGGCACTGAAGCTTTCTTT.